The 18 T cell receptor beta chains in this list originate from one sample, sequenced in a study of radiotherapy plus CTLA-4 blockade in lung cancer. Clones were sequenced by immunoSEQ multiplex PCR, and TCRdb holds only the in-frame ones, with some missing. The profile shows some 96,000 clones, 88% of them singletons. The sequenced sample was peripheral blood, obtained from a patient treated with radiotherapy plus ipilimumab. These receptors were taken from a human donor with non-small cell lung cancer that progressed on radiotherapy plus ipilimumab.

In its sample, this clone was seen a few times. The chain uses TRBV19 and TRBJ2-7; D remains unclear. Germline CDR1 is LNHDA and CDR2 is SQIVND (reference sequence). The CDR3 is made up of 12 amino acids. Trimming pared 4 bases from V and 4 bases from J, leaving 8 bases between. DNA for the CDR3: TGTGCCAGTAGTAAGTTGGGATACGAGCAGTACTTC. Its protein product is CASSKLGYEQYF.

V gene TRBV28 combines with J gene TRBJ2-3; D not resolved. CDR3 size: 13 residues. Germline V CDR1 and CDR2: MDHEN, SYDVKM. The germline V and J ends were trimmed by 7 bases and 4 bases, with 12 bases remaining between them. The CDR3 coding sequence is TGTGCCAGCACGGAGCAGGTTGCAGATACGCAGTATTTT. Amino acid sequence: CASTEQVADTQYF. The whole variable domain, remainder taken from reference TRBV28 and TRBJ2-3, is DVKVTQSSRYLVKRTGEKVFLECVQDMDHENMFWYRQDPGLGLRLIYFSYDVKMKEKGDIPEGYSVSREKKERFSLILESASTNQTSMYLCASTEQVADTQYFGPGTRLTVL.

The CDR3 spells CASSGELAGSYNEQFF. The CDR3 DNA reads TGTGCCAGCAGCGGAGAGCTAGCGGGCTCCTACAATGAGCAGTTCTTC. The chain carries TRBV25-1 and TRBJ2-1, with 8 bases identical to TRBD2. V dropped 6 bases and J dropped 0; count of bases not matched to a gene: 7. The CDR3 sequence is 16 residues long. The germline V gene encodes CDR1 MGHDK and CDR2 SYGVNS.

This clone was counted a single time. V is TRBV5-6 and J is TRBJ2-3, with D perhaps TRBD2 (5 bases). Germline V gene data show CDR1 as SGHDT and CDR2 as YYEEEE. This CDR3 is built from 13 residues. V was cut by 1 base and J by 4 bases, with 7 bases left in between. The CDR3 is CASSLRGPDTQYF. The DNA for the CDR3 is TGTGCCAGCAGCTTGCGCGGGCCAGATACGCAGTATTTT.

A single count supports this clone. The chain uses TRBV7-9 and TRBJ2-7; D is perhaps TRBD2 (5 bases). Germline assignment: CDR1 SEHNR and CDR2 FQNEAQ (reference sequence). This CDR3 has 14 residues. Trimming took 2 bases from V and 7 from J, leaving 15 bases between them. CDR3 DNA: TGTGCCAGCAGCTTACCGGGAAGTTCGGAAGAGCAGTACTTC. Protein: CASSLPGSSEEQYF.

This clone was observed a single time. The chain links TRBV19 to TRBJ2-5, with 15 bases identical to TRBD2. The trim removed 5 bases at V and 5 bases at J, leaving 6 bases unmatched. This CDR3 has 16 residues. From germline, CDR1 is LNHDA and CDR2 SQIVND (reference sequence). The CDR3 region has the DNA TGTGCCAGTAGTCGGACTAGCGGGAGGGATTGGGAGACCCAGTACTTC. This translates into CASSRTSGRDWETQYF.

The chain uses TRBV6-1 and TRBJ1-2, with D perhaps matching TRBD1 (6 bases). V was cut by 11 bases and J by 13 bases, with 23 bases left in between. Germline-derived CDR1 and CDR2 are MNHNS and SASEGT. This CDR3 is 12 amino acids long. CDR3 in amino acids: CAGEGDTLGSTF. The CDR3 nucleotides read TGTGCCGGGGAAGGGGACACCCTGGGGAGCACCTTC.

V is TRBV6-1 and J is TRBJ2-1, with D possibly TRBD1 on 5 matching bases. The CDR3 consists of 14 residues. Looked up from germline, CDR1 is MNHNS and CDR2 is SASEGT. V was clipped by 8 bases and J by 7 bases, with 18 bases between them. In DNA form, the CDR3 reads TGTGCCAGCTGCTTCGGGCTCAGGGAAAATGAGCAGTTCTTC. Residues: CASCFGLRENEQFF.

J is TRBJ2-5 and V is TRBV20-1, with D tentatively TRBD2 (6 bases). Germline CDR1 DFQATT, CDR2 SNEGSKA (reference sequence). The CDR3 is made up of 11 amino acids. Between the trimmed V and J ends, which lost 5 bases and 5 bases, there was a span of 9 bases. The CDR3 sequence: CSAAAGETQYF. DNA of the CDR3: TGCAGTGCTGCCGCGGGGGAGACCCAGTACTTC.

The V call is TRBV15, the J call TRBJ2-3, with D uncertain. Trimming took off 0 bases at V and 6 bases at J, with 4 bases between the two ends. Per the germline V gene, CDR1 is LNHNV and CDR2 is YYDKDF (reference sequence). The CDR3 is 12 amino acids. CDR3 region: CATSRDGDTQYF. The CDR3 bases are TGTGCCACCAGCAGAGATGGGGATACGCAGTATTTT.

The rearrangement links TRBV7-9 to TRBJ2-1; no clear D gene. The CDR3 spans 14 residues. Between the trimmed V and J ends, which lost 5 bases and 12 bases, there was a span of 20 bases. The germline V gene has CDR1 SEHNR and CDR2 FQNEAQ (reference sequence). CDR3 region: CASSDPQALMGQFF. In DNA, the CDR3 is TGTGCCAGCAGCGACCCCCAGGCGTTAATGGGGCAGTTCTTC.

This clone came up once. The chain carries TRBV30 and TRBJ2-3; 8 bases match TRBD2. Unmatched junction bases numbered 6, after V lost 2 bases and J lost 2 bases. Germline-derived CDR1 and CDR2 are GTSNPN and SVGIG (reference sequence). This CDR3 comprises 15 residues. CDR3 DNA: TGTGCCTGGAGTCGGATAGCGGGATTCACAGATACGCAGTATTTT. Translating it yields CAWSRIAGFTDTQYF.

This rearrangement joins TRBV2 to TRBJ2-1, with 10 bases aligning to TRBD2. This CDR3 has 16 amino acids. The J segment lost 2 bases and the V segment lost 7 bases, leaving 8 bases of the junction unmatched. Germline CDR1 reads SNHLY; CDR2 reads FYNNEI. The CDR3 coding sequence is TGTGCCAGCAAGAACGGACTAGCGGAAACCTACAATGAGCAGTTCTTC. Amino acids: CASKNGLAETYNEQFF.

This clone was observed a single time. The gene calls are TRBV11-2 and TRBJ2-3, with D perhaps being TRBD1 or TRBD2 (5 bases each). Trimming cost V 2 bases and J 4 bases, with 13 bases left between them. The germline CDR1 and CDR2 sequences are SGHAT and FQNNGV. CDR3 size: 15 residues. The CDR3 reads CASSLRGTHPDTQYF. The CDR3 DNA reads TGTGCCAGCAGCTTAAGAGGGACCCACCCAGATACGCAGTATTTT.

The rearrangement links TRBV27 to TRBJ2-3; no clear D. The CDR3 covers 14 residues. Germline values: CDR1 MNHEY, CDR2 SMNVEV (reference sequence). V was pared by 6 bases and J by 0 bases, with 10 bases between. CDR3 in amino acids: CASSTGPSTDTQYF. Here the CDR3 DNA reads TGTGCCAGCAGCACTGGACCAAGCACAGATACGCAGTATTTT.

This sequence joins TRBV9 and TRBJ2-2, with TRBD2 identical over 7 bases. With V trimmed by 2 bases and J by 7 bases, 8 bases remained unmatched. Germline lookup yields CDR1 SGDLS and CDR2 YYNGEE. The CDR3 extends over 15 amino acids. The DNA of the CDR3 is TGTGCCAGCAGCGTTATGGCGGGAGCGGGCGGGGAGCTGTTTTTT. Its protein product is CASSVMAGAGGELFF.

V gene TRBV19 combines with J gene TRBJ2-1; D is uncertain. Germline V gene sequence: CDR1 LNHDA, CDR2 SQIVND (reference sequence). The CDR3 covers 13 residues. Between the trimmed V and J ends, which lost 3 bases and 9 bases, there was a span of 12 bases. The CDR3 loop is CASSINGYGEQFF. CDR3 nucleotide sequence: TGTGCCAGTAGTATTAACGGGTACGGTGAGCAGTTCTTC.

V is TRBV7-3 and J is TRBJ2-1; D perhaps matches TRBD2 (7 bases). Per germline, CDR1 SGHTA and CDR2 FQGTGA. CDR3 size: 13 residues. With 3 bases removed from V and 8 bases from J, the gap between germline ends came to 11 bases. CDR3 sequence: CASSLGGLDEQFF. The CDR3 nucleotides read TGTGCCAGCAGCTTGGGGGGGCTAGATGAGCAGTTCTTC.